The T cell receptor beta chain under discussion was sequenced for a study of T-cell memory formation after mild COVID-19. Study background: The two donors had largely donor-specific TCR clusters.

The CDR3 runs to 14 residues. V was trimmed by 6 bases and J by 1 base, leaving 9 bases between them. TCRdb itself ran the 5' RACE reads through MiXCR, one entry per CDR3 protein. The table has a few hundred thousand distinct CDR3 sequences, roughly 21% seen once. The TCR comes from an adult woman who had mild COVID-19 (a few samples of this study predate the infection). Cell type and time point are not known. V is TRBV12-3 or TRBV12-4 and J is TRBJ2-2; a possible D gene is TRBD2 (6 bases). What was sequenced was PBMCs or a T cell subset sorted from them (not recorded which). The CDR3 DNA reads TGTGCCAGCAGCCGGGACTTGAACACCGGGGAGCTGTTTTTT. It yields the protein CASSRDLNTGELFF.